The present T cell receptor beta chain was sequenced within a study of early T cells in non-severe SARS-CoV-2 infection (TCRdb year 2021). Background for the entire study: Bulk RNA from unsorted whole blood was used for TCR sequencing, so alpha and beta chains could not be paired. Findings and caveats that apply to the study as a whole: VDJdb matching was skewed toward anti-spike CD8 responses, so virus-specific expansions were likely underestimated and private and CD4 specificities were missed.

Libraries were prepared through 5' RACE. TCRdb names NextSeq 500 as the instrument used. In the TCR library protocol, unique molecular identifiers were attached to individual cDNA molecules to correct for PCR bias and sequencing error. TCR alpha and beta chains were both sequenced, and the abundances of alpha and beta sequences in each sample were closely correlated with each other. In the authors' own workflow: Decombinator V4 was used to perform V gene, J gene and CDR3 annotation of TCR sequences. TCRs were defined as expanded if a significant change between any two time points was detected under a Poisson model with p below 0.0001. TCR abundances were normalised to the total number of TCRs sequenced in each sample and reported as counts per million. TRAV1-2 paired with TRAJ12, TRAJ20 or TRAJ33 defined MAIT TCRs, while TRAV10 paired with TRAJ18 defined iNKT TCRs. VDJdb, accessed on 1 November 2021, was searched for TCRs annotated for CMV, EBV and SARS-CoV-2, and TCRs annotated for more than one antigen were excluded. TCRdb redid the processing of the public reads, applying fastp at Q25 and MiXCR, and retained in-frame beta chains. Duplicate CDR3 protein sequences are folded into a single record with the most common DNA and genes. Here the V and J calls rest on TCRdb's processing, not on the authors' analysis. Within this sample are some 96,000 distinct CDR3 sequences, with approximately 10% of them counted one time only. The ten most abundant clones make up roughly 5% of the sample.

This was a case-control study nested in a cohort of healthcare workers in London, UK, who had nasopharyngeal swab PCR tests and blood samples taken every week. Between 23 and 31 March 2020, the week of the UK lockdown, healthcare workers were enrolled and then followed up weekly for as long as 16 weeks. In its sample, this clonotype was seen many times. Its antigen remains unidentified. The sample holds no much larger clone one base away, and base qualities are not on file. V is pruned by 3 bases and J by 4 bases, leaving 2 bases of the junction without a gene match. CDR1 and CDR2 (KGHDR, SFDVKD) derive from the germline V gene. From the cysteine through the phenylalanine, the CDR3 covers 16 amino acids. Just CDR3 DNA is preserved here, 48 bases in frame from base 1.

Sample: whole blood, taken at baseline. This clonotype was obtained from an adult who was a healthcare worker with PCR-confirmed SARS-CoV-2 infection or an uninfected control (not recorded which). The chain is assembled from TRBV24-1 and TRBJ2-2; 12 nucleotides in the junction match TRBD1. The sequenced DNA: TGTGCCACCAGTGATCCGGGACAGGGGGCCACCGGGGAGCTGTTTTTT. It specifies CATSDPGQGATGELFF.